A single T cell receptor beta chain is shown here with its context. This entry comes from a study of blood T cell repertoires in COVID-19. Study in general: Sample material is recorded as cDNA or gDNA derived from T cells, B-cell-depleted T cells, or PBMCs.

The germline V and J ends were trimmed by 5 bases and 8 bases, with 15 bases remaining between them. The germline CDR1 and CDR2 sequences are GTSNPN and SVGIG (reference sequence). This CDR3 contains 13 residues. Assay used: immunoSEQ multiplex PCR; TCRdb lists only in-frame clones, some missing. The data show some 150,000 clones, around 89% seen once. The TCR was taken from a woman aged 60-70 years with active COVID-19. Sequenced: peripheral blood. The chain couples TRBV30 to TRBJ1-4, with a possible D match to TRBD1 (6 bases). The CDR3 sequence is CAWGQPRREKLFF. The CDR3 DNA sequence: TGTGCCTGGGGACAGCCTAGGAGGGAAAAACTGTTTTTT.